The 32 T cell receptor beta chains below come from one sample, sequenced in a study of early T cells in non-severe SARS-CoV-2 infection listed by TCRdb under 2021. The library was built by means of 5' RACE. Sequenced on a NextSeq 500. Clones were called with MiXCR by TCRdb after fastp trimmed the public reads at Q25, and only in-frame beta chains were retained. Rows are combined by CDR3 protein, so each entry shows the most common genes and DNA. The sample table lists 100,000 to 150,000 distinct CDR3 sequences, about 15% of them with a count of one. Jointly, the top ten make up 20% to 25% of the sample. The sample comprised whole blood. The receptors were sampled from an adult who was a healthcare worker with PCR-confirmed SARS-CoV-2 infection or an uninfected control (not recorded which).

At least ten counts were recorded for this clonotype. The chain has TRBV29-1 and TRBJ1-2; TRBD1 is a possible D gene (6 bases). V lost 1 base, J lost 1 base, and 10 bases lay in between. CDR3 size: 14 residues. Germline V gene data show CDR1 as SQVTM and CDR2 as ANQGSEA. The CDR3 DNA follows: TGCAGCGTTGAAGTAACAGGGAATAACTATGGCTACACCTTC. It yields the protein CSVEVTGNNYGYTF.

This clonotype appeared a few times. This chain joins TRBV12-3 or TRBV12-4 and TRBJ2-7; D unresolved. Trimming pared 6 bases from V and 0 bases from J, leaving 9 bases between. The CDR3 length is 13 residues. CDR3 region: CASSRRSSYEQYF. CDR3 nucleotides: TGTGCCAGCAGCCGACGGAGCTCCTACGAGCAGTACTTC.

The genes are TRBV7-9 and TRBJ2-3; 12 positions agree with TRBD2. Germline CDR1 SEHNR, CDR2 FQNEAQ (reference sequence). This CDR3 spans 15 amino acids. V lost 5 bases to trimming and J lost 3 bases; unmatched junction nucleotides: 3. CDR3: CASSETSGGTDTQYF. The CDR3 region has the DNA TGTGCCAGCAGCGAGACTAGCGGGGGTACAGATACGCAGTATTTT.

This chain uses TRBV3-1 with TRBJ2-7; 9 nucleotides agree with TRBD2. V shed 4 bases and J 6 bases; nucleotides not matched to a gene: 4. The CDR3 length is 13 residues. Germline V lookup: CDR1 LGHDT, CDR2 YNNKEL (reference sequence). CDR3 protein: CASSPGLAAEQYF. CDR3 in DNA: TGTGCCAGCAGCCCGGGACTAGCAGCCGAGCAGTACTTC.

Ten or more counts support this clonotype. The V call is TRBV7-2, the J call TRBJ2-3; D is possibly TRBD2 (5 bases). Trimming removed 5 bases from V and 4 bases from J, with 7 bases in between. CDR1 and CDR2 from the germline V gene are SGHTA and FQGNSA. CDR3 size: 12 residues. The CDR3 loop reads CASSLGADTQYF. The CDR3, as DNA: TGTGCCAGCAGCCTGGGAGCAGATACGCAGTATTTT.

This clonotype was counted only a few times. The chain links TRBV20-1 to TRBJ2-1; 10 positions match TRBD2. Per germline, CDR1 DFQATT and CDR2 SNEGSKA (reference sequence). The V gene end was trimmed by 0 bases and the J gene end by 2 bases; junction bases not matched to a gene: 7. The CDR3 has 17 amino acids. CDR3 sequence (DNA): TGCAGTGCTAGAGATTGGGCTAGCGGGGGACCCTACAATGAGCAGTTCTTC. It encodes CSARDWASGGPYNEQFF.

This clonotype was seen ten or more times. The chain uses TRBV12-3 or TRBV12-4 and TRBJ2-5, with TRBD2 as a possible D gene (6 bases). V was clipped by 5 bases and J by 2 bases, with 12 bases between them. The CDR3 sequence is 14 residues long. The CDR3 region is CASSRPGTQETQYF. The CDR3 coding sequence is TGTGCCAGCAGTCGCCCCGGGACTCAAGAGACCCAGTACTTC.

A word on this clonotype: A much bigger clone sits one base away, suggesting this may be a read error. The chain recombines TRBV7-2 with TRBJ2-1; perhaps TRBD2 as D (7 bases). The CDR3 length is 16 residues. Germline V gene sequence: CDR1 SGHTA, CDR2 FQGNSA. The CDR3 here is CASSFGGGPSYDEQFF. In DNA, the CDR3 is TGTGCCAGCAGCTTTGGCGGGGGCCCTTCCTACGATGAGCAGTTCTTC.

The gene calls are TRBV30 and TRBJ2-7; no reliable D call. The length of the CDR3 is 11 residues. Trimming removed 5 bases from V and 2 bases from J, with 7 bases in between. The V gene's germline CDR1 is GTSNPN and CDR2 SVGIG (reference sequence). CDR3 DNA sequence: TGTGCCTGGGTGGATACCTACGAGCAGTACTTC. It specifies CAWVDTYEQYF.

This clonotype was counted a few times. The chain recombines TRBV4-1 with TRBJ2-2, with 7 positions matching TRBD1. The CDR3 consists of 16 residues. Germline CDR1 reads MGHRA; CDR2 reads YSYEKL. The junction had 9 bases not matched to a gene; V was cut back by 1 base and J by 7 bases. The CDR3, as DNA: TGCGCCAGCAGCCAAGGTGGGACAGCATCTAACGGGGAGCTGTTTTTT. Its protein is CASSQGGTASNGELFF.

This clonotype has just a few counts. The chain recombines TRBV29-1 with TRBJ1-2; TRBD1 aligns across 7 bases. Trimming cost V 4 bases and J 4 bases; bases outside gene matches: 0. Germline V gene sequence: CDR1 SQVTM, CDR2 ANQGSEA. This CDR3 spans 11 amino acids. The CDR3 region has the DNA TGCAGCGTTGGGGACAGCTATGGCTACACCTTC. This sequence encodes CSVGDSYGYTF.

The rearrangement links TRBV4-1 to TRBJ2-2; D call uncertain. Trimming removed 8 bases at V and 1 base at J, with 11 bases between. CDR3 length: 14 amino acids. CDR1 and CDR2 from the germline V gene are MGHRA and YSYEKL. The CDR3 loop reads CASEELMNTGELFF. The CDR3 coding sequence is TGCGCCAGCGAGGAGCTTATGAACACCGGGGAGCTGTTTTTT.

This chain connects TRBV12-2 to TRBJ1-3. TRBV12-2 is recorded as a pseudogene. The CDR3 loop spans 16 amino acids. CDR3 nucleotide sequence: TGTGCAAGTCGCTTACAGAGGGCCCCGCCTGGAAACACCATATATTTT. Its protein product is CASRLQRAPPGNTIYF.

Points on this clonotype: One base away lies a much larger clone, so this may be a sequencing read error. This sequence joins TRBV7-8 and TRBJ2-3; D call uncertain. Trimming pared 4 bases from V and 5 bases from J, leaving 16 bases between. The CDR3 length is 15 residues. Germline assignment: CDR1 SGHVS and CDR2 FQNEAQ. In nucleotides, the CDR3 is TGTGCCAGCAGCTCCCCCGGACGGGCGGTAGATACGCAGTATTTT. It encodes CASSSPGRAVDTQYF. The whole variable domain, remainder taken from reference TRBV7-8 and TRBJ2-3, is GAGVSQSPRYKVAKRGQDVALRCDPISGHVSLFWYQQALGQGPEFLTYFQNEAQLDKSGLPSDRFFAERPEGSVSTLKIQRTQQEDSAVYLCASSSPGRAVDTQYFGPGTRLTVL.

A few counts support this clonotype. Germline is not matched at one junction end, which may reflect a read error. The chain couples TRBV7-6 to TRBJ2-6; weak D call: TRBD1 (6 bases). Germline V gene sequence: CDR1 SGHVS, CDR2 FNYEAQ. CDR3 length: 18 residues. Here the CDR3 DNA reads TGTGCCAGTAGCTCTCCTTATCTCAGGGGCTCTGGGGCCAACGTCCTGACTTTC. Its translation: CASSSPYLRGSGANVLTF. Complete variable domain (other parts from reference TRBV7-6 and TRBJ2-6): GAGVSQSPRYKVTKRGQDVALRCDPISGHVSLYWYRQALGQGPEFLTYFNYEAQQDKSGLPNDRFSAERPEGSISTLTIQRTEQRDSAMYRCASSSPYLRGSGANVLTFGAGSRLTVL.

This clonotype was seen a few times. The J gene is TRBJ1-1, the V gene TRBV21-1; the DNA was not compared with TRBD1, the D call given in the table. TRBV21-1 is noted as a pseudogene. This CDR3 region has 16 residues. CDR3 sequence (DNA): TGTGCCAGCAGCAATAGACAGAGACCTTTGAACACTGAAGCTTTCTTT. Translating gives CASSNRQRPLNTEAFF.

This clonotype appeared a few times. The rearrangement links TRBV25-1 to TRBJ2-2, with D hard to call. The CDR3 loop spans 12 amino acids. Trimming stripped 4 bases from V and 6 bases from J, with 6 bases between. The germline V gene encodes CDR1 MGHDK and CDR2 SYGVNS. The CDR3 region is CASSGVAGELFF. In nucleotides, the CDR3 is TGTGCCAGCAGTGGGGTTGCCGGGGAGCTGTTTTTT.

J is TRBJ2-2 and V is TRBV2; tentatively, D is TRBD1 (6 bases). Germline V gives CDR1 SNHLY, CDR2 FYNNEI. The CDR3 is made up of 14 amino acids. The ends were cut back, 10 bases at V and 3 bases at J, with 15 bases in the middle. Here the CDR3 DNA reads TGTGCCACCAGGGGCGCCTTGGACACCGGGGAGCTGTTTTTT. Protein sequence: CATRGALDTGELFF. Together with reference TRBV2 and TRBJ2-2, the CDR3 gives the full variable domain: EPEVTQTPSHQVTQMGQEVILRCVPISNHLYFYWYRQILGQKVEFLVSFYNNEISEKSEIFDDQFSVERPDGSNFTLKIRSTKLEDSAMYFCATRGALDTGELFFGEGSRLTVL.

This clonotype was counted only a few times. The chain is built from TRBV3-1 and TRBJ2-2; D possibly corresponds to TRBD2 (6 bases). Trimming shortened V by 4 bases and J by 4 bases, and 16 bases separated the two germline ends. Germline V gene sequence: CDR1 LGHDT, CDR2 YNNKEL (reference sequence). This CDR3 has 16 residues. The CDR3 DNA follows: TGTGCCAGCAGCCCGTTGCCCGGGACTGTCACCGGGGAGCTGTTTTTT. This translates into CASSPLPGTVTGELFF.

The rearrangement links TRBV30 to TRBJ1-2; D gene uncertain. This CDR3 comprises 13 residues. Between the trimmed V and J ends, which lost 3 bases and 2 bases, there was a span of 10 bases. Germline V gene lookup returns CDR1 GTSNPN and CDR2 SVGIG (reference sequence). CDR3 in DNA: TGTGCCTGGAGCCGGACGGAGAACTATGGCTACACCTTC. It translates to CAWSRTENYGYTF.

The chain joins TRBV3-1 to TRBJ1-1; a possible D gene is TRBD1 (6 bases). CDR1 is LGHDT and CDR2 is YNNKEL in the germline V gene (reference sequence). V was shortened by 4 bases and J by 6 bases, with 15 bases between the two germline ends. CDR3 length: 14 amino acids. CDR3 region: CASSPRTANAEAFF. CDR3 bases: TGTGCCAGCAGCCCCCGGACAGCTAACGCTGAAGCTTTCTTT.

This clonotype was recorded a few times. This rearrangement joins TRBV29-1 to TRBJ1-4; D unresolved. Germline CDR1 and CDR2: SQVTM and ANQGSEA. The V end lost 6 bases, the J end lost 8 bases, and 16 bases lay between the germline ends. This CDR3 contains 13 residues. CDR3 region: CSVAGPREEKLFF. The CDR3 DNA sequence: TGCAGCGTCGCCGGGCCCCGGGAGGAAAAACTGTTTTTT.

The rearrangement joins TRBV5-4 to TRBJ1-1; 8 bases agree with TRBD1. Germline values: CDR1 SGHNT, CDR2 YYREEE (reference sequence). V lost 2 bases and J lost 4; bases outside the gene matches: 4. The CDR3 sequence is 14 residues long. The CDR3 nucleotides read TGTGCCAGCAGCTTCTTACAGGGGGGCACTGAAGCTTTCTTT. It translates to CASSFLQGGTEAFF. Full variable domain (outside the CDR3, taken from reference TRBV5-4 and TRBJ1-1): ETGVTQSPTHLIKTRGQQVTLRCSSQSGHNTVSWYQQALGQGPQFIFQYYREEENGRGNFPPRFSGLQFPNYSSELNVNALELDDSALYLCASSFLQGGTEAFFGQGTRLTVV.

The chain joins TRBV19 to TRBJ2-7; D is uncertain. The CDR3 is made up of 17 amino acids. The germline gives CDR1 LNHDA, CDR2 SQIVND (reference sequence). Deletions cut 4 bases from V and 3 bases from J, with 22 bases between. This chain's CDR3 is CASSTRPGVGPGYEQYF. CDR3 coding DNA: TGTGCCAGTAGTACCCGCCCGGGCGTCGGGCCCGGCTACGAGCAGTACTTC.

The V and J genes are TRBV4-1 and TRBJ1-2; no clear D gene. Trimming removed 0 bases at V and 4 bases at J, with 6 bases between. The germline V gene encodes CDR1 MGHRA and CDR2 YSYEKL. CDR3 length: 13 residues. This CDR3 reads CASSQEGIYGYTF. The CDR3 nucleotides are TGCGCCAGCAGCCAAGAAGGGATCTATGGCTACACCTTC.

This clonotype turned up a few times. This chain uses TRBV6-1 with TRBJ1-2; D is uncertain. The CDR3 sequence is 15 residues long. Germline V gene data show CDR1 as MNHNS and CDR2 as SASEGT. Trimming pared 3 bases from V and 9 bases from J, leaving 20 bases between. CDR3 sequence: CASSEPYLSLGSYTF. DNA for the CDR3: TGTGCCAGCAGTGAGCCCTACCTCTCCCTGGGGAGCTACACCTTC.

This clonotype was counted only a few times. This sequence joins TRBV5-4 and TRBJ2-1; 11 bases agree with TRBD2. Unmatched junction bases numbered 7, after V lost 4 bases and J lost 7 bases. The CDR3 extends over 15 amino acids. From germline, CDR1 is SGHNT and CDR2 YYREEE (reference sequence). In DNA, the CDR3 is TGTGCCAGCAGCCCAGGGACTAGCGGCCCGAATGAGCAGTTCTTC. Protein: CASSPGTSGPNEQFF.

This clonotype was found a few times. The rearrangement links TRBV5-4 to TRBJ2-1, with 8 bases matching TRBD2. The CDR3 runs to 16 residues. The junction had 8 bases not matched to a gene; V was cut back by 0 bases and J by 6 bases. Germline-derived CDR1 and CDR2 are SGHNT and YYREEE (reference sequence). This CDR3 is CASSLDPAGEINEQFF. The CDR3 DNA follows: TGTGCCAGCAGCTTGGATCCAGCGGGGGAGATCAATGAGCAGTTCTTC.

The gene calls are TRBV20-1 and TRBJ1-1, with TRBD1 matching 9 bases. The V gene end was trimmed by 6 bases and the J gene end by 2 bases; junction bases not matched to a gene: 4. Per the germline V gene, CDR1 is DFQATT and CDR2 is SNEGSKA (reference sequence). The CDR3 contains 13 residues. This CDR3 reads CSAWDRANTEAFF. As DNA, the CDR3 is TGCAGTGCCTGGGACAGGGCCAACACTGAAGCTTTCTTT.

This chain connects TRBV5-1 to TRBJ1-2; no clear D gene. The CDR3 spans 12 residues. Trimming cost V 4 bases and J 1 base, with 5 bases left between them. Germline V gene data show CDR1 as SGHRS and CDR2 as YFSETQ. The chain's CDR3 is CASSVDNYGYTF. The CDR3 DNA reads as TGCGCCAGCAGCGTGGATAACTATGGCTACACCTTC.

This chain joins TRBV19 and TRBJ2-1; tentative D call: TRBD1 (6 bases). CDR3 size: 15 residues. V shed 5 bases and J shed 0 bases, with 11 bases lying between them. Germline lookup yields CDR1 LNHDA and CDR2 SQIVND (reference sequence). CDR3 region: CASSYGQPSYNEQFF. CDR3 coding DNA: TGTGCCAGTAGTTACGGACAGCCCTCCTACAATGAGCAGTTCTTC.

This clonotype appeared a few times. This CDR3 is CASSFAPGGLAGELFF. The CDR3 nucleotides are TGTGCCAGCAGTTTTGCCCCCGGGGGTTTGGCCGGGGAGCTGTTTTTT. The gene calls are TRBV12-3 or TRBV12-4 and TRBJ2-2, with D perhaps TRBD2 (6 bases). This CDR3 comprises 16 residues. V was trimmed by 3 bases and J by 6 bases, leaving 17 bases between them.